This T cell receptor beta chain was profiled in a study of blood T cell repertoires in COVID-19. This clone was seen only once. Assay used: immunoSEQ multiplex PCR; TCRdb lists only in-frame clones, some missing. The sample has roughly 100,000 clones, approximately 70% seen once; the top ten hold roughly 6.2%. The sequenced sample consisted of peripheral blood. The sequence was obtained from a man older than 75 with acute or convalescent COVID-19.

This chain's CDR3 is CASSLTGVYEQYF. The DNA for the CDR3 is TGTGCCAGCAGTTTGACAGGGGTATACGAGCAGTACTTC. The chain carries TRBV27 and TRBJ2-7, with 8 bases aligning to TRBD1. The ends lost 3 bases at V and 4 bases at J; junction bases unmatched: 2. From germline, CDR1 is MNHEY and CDR2 SMNVEV (reference sequence). CDR3 size: 13 residues.